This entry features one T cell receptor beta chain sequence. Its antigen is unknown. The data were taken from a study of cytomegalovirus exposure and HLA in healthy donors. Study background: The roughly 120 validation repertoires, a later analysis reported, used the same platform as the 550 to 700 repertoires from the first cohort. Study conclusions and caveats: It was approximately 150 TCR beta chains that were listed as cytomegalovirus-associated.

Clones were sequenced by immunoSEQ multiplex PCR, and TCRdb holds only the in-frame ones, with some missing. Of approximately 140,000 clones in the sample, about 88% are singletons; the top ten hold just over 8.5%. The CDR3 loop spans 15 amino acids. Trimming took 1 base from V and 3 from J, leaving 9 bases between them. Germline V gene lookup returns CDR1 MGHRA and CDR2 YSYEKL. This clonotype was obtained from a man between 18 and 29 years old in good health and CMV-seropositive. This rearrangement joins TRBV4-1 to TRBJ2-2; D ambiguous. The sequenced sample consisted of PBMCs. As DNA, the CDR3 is TGCGCCAGCAGCCAAGGACCTAGGTACACCGGGGAGCTGTTTTTT. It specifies CASSQGPRYTGELFF.